A single sample gave rise to the 18 T cell receptor beta chains below, sequenced in a study of T cell clonotyping in hematopoietic cell transplantation. The method was immunoSEQ multiplex PCR; TCRdb's version includes in-frame clones alone and lacks a portion of them. This table has some 10,000 clones, 80% to 95% appearing once. Source material: peripheral blood mononuclear cells. The receptors come from a woman aged 50 to 65 in good health. Some clones in this sample may be carry-over from other donors' samples.

This clone was observed a handful of times. This sequence joins TRBV4-2 and TRBJ2-1; D is possibly TRBD1 (6 bases). V lost 0 bases and J 1 base, leaving 10 bases between the germline ends. In germline, CDR1 is LGHNA, CDR2 YNFKEQ. This CDR3 has 16 amino acids. CDR3 in DNA: TGTGCCAGCAGCCAAGAAGGTACAGGGTCCTACAATGAGCAGTTCTTC. This encodes CASSQEGTGSYNEQFF.

The rearrangement uses TRBV27 and TRBJ1-1; the D is unclear. The V end lost 7 bases, the J end lost 0 bases, and 9 bases lay between the germline ends. The germline V gene has CDR1 MNHEY and CDR2 SMNVEV (reference sequence). The CDR3 has 13 amino acids. The CDR3: CASTGRMNTEAFF. The CDR3 DNA reads as TGTGCCAGCACGGGGAGGATGAACACTGAAGCTTTCTTT.

The chain carries TRBV7-2 and TRBJ1-5, with 7 bases lining up with TRBD1. The CDR3 sequence is 14 residues long. The germline CDR1 and CDR2 sequences are SGHTA and FQGNSA. J gave up 2 bases and V 6 bases, and 4 bases lay outside the gene matches. CDR3 region: CASSPGQGNQPQHF. The CDR3 nucleotides are TGTGCCAGCAGTCCCGGACAGGGCAATCAGCCCCAGCATTTT.

The rearrangement joins TRBV9 to TRBJ1-1; possible D gene TRBD1, 5 bases. The CDR3 contains 13 residues. V lost 3 bases, J lost 6 bases, and 12 bases lay in between. Germline V gene data show CDR1 as SGDLS and CDR2 as YYNGEE. The CDR3 region is CASSGSGGAEAFF. CDR3 coding DNA: TGTGCCAGCAGCGGGTCGGGGGGAGCTGAAGCTTTCTTT.

The table lists this clone with a count of one. The chain recombines TRBV25-1 with TRBJ2-5; TRBD1 might be the D (6 bases). Germline V gene sequence: CDR1 MGHDK, CDR2 SYGVNS. V was cut by 5 bases and J by 5 bases, with 9 bases left in between. The CDR3 length is 12 residues. The chain's CDR3 is CASSQGWETQYF. The CDR3 coding sequence is TGTGCCAGCAGTCAGGGGTGGGAGACCCAGTACTTC.

The rearrangement links TRBV7-2 to TRBJ1-4; no firm D call. The CDR3 is 16 amino acids. Germline V lookup: CDR1 SGHTA, CDR2 FQGNSA. Trimming shortened V by 0 bases and J by 5 bases, and 13 bases separated the two germline ends. CDR3 coding DNA: TGTGCCAGCAGCTTAGCCGGACTTGGAAAGAATGAAAAACTGTTTTTT. This encodes CASSLAGLGKNEKLFF.

V usage is TRBV5-6 and J usage is TRBJ1-3; D gene ambiguous. CDR1 is SGHDT and CDR2 is YYEEEE in the germline V gene. This CDR3 has 17 amino acids. Trimming pared 4 bases from V and 0 bases from J, leaving 17 bases between. This chain's CDR3 is CASSPRSSTGSGNTIYF. The CDR3 DNA is TGTGCCAGCAGCCCCCGAAGTTCAACCGGCTCTGGAAACACCATATATTTT.

The chain links TRBV9 to TRBJ2-1; D remains unclear. Germline V lookup: CDR1 SGDLS, CDR2 YYNGEE. CDR3 length equals 13 residues. V was cut by 0 bases and J by 8 bases, with 9 bases left in between. The CDR3 nucleotides read TGTGCCAGCAGCGTAGCTCCCCTCGATGAGCAGTTCTTC. This encodes CASSVAPLDEQFF.

The genes are TRBV7-3 and TRBJ2-2; no definite D call. Germline V lookup: CDR1 SGHTA, CDR2 FQGTGA. This CDR3 spans 15 amino acids. V was clipped by 0 bases and J by 0 bases, with 5 bases between them. The CDR3 sequence: CASSLTGPNTGELFF. The CDR3 region has the DNA TGTGCCAGCAGCTTAACAGGACCGAACACCGGGGAGCTGTTTTTT.

The rearrangement uses TRBV4-2 and TRBJ1-1, with 8 bases matching TRBD1. Germline trimming cut 5 bases from V and 4 bases from J; bases unmatched to any gene: 15. The CDR3 is 17 amino acids. Germline-derived CDR1 and CDR2 are LGHNA and YNFKEQ. DNA of the CDR3: TGTGCCAGCAGCTTAACCCGGACAGGGAGTATGAGCACTGAAGCTTTCTTT. Translation gives CASSLTRTGSMSTEAFF.

This clone occurred once. This chain uses TRBV6-6 with TRBJ2-5; D gene ambiguous. This CDR3 spans 13 amino acids. The V end was cut by 2 bases, the J end by 3 bases, with 7 bases between. CDR1 is MNHNY, CDR2 SVGAGI, per germline (reference sequence). The CDR3 sequence is CASSYHEKETQYF. The DNA for the CDR3 is TGTGCCAGCAGTTACCACGAAAAAGAGACCCAGTACTTC.

This CDR3 is CASSRTLQGNYGYTF. Here the CDR3 DNA reads TGCGCCAGCAGCCGGACTTTACAGGGAAACTATGGCTACACCTTC. The chain links TRBV4-1 to TRBJ1-2, with TRBD1 as a possible D gene (6 bases). Germline lookup yields CDR1 MGHRA and CDR2 YSYEKL. The V gene lost 4 bases and the J gene lost 2 bases, with 14 bases spanning the gap. The CDR3 is made up of 15 amino acids.

J is TRBJ2-7 and V is TRBV30, with no clear D. The CDR3 runs 15 residues. The germline CDR1 and CDR2 sequences are GTSNPN and SVGIG (reference sequence). V gave up 4 bases and J gave up 0 bases, with 16 bases separating them. The CDR3 loop reads CAWNSPLGNSYEQYF. The CDR3 DNA follows: TGTGCCTGGAATTCCCCTCTGGGTAACTCCTACGAGCAGTACTTC.

The chain uses TRBV29-1 and TRBJ1-1, with D possibly TRBD1 on 5 matching bases. The germline V gene has CDR1 SQVTM and CDR2 ANQGSEA. V shed 1 base and J shed 4 bases, with 13 bases lying between them. The CDR3 contains 14 residues. The CDR3 loop is CSVEVSSGVTEAFF. The CDR3 DNA reads TGCAGCGTTGAAGTTTCCTCGGGGGTCACTGAAGCTTTCTTT.

This rearrangement joins TRBV11-2 to TRBJ1-6; possibly TRBD1 for D (6 bases). Germline CDR1 SGHAT, CDR2 FQNNGV. V lost 0 bases and J 14 bases, leaving 17 bases between the germline ends. CDR3 length: 15 amino acids. The CDR3 sequence: CASSLEPGVKGALHF. In DNA form, the CDR3 reads TGTGCCAGCAGCTTAGAGCCAGGGGTGAAAGGCGCCCTCCACTTT.

V is TRBV12-2 and J is TRBJ1-4. TRBV12-2 is noted as a pseudogene. The CDR3 has 14 amino acids. CDR3 region: CASRPSEGREKLFF. Written as DNA, the CDR3 is TGTGCAAGTCGCCCAAGTGAGGGTCGGGAAAAACTGTTTTTT.

The rearrangement uses TRBV2 and TRBJ1-1, with TRBD1 matching over 9 bases. The germline V gene has CDR1 SNHLY and CDR2 FYNNEI. The CDR3 is made up of 17 amino acids. The V segment lost 7 bases and the J segment 4 bases; nucleotides outside the gene matches: 16. CDR3 bases: TGTGCCAGCATAAGGGACAGGGCTTTAGAAGGAGGCACTGAAGCTTTCTTT. It translates to CASIRDRALEGGTEAFF.

This rearrangement joins TRBV7-9 to TRBJ1-3; D gene uncertain. This CDR3 comprises 16 residues. The germline gives CDR1 SEHNR, CDR2 FQNEAQ (reference sequence). Between the trimmed V and J ends, which lost 2 bases and 0 bases, there was a span of 11 bases. CDR3 coding DNA: TGTGCCAGCAGCTTAAGGCAGATTTACTCTGGAAACACCATATATTTT. The encoded protein is CASSLRQIYSGNTIYF.